A single sample is the source of the 19 T cell receptor beta chains below, sequenced in a study of T cell responses to AZD1222 COVID-19 vaccine. TCRdb keeps only in-frame clones here, not all; method: immunoSEQ multiplex PCR. The sample lists 64,000 or so clones, 80% to 85% occurring once. This material consisted of peripheral blood, taken on day 0 of AZD1222 vaccination. Every receptor here comes from an adult in good health.

The J gene is TRBJ1-5, the V gene TRBV23-1; D possibly corresponds to TRBD1 (5 bases). TRBV23-1 falls under the ORF class, with uncertain function. There are 14 residues in the CDR3. V lost 9 bases, J lost 1 base, and 13 bases lay in between. CDR3 nucleotides: TGCGCCAGAACAAGGCCAGGGAGCAATCAGCCCCAGCATTTT. This translates into CARTRPGSNQPQHF.

The V and J genes are TRBV10-3 and TRBJ1-1, with 9 bases lining up with TRBD1. This CDR3 has 15 amino acids. The junction had 6 bases not matched to a gene; V was cut back by 1 base and J by 6 bases. The germline gives CDR1 ENHRY, CDR2 SYGVKD. The CDR3 nucleotides are TGTGCCATCAGTGAGTTGGGACAGGGTGGCTCTGAAGCTTTCTTT. Translated, it gives CAISELGQGGSEAFF.

This clone was seen only once. The chain employs TRBV3-1 (or the pseudogene TRBV3-2) and TRBJ2-2; unclear D gene. The germline CDR1 and CDR2 sequences are LGHDT and YNNKEL (reference sequence). Trimming took off 2 bases at V and 8 bases at J, with 6 bases between the two ends. The CDR3 is 12 amino acids. CDR3 nucleotide sequence: TGTGCCAGCAGCCAATTAGGGGGGGAGCTGTTTTTT. The encoded protein is CASSQLGGELFF.

CDR3 region: CASSRGQGNTGELFF. CDR3 bases: TGTGCCAGCAGCCGGGGACAGGGGAACACCGGGGAGCTGTTTTTT. The chain has TRBV7-7 and TRBJ2-2; 9 bases line up with TRBD1. J gave up 1 base and V 5 bases, and 2 bases lay outside the gene matches. Germline V CDR1 and CDR2: SSHAT, FNYEAQ (reference sequence). The CDR3 is 15 residues long. Looking up the rest from reference TRBV7-7 and TRBJ2-2 gives the full variable domain: GAGVSQSPRYKVTKRGQDVTLRCDPISSHATLYWYQQALGQGPEFLTYFNYEAQPDKSGLPSDRFSAERPEGSISTLTIQRTEQRDSAMYRCASSRGQGNTGELFFGEGSRLTVL.

CDR3 protein: CASSLARSGGTEAFF. The CDR3, as DNA: TGTGCCAGCAGCTTAGCGCGCTCAGGGGGGACTGAAGCTTTCTTT. J is TRBJ1-1 and V is TRBV7-9; 7 nucleotides match TRBD1. V shed 0 bases and J 5 bases; nucleotides not matched to a gene: 6. Germline CDR1 is SEHNR and CDR2 is FQNEAQ (reference sequence). The CDR3 contains 15 residues.

This chain joins TRBV12-3 or TRBV12-4 and TRBJ1-1; D is possibly TRBD1 (5 bases). Deletions cut 6 bases from V and 2 bases from J, with 7 bases between. This CDR3 region has 12 residues. As DNA, the CDR3 is TGTGCCAGCAGGGGGGATAACACTGAAGCTTTCTTT. As protein: CASRGDNTEAFF.

The table lists this clone with a few counts. In DNA form, the CDR3 reads TGTGCCAGCAGTCAGCGAACGAGCTATGGCTACACCTTC. Residues: CASSQRTSYGYTF. This chain links TRBV6-2 or TRBV6-3 with TRBJ1-2; no firm D call. Germline lookup yields CDR1 MNHEY and CDR2 SVGEGT. The CDR3 totals 13 residues. V lost 5 bases and J lost 4, with 11 bases in between.

This clone qualifies as large (0.1 to 1%). This rearrangement joins TRBV18 to TRBJ2-7; TRBD1 matches 8 bases. The V gene end was trimmed by 2 bases and the J gene end by 6 bases; junction bases not matched to a gene: 12. The CDR3 totals 16 residues. Germline V gene lookup returns CDR1 KGHSH and CDR2 LQKENI. This CDR3 reads CASSPLTQGVAGEQYF. DNA of the CDR3: TGTGCCAGCTCACCATTGACACAGGGGGTAGCAGGCGAGCAGTACTTC.

This clone was counted between two and nine times. V and J are TRBV18 and TRBJ1-1; TRBD1 might be the D (6 bases). This CDR3 has 14 amino acids. Germline CDR1 reads KGHSH; CDR2 reads LQKENI. V lost 3 bases, J lost 3 bases, and 11 bases lay in between. This CDR3 is CASSPWTAYTEAFF. Here the CDR3 DNA reads TGTGCCAGCTCACCTTGGACAGCCTACACTGAAGCTTTCTTT.

V usage is TRBV6-4 and J usage is TRBJ2-1, with TRBD2 identical over 8 bases. The germline gives CDR1 MRHNA, CDR2 SNTAGT. The CDR3 length is 15 residues. V trimming: 0 bases; J trimming: 4 bases; junction bases outside the gene matches: 2. The CDR3, as DNA: TGTGCCAGCAGTGACTCGCCTAGCGGGTACAATGAGCAGTTCTTC. Protein: CASSDSPSGYNEQFF.

The chain recombines TRBV19 with TRBJ2-1, with a possible D match to TRBD2 (6 bases). This CDR3 is 15 amino acids long. Germline-derived CDR1 and CDR2 are LNHDA and SQIVND (reference sequence). V lost 6 bases and J lost 7, with 19 bases in between. CDR3 sequence reads: CASSQTGTLRNEQFF. CDR3 nucleotides: TGTGCCAGTAGCCAAACCGGGACTCTAAGGAATGAGCAGTTCTTC.

The chain combines TRBV30 with TRBJ2-3; TRBD1 matches at 7 bases. Trimming took 2 bases from V and 1 from J; bases not matched to a gene: 6. This CDR3 has 15 residues. The germline gives CDR1 GTSNPN, CDR2 SVGIG (reference sequence). The CDR3 loop reads CAWSPFGQGTDTQYF. Here the CDR3 DNA reads TGTGCCTGGAGTCCCTTCGGACAGGGCACAGATACGCAGTATTTT.

The chain uses TRBV19 and TRBJ1-3, with D uncertain. This CDR3 comprises 16 residues. V was clipped by 7 bases and J by 2 bases, with 18 bases between them. The germline gives CDR1 LNHDA, CDR2 SQIVND (reference sequence). The CDR3 sequence: CASNPDRWTAGNTIYF. Here the CDR3 DNA reads TGTGCCAGTAATCCCGACCGGTGGACCGCTGGAAACACCATATATTTT.

The chain combines TRBV4-1 with TRBJ2-3; 7 bases line up with TRBD2. V was clipped by 0 bases and J by 0 bases; unmatched bases: 6. The germline V gene encodes CDR1 MGHRA and CDR2 YSYEKL. CDR3 length: 17 amino acids. CDR3 sequence: CASSQEPAGPSTDTQYF. The CDR3 DNA is TGCGCCAGCAGCCAAGAACCAGCGGGGCCGAGCACAGATACGCAGTATTTT.

This clone showed up just a few times. The J gene is TRBJ1-2, the V gene TRBV14; a weak D match, TRBD1 (6 bases). The length of the CDR3 is 16 residues. V lost 4 bases to trimming and J lost 6 bases, with 21 bases between them. CDR1 and CDR2 (germline): SGHDN, FVKESK. The CDR3 coding sequence is TGTGCCAGCAGCCCCTACCTGGGGGGGCCCCTAGATGGCTACACCTTC. Encoded protein: CASSPYLGGPLDGYTF.

The chain has TRBV29-1 and TRBJ2-7; 10 nucleotides line up with TRBD2. The V gene's germline CDR1 is SQVTM and CDR2 ANQGSEA. V dropped 5 bases and J dropped 7; count of bases not matched to a gene: 8. There are 13 residues in the CDR3. For the CDR3, the DNA is TGCAGCGTTCGTATAGCGGGGGGAGGTGAGCAGTACTTC. This codes for CSVRIAGGGEQYF.

The rearrangement joins TRBV6-2 or TRBV6-3 to TRBJ1-5, with TRBD1 matching 7 bases. Germline-derived CDR1 and CDR2 are MNHEY and SVGEGT. The CDR3 is made up of 15 amino acids. Trimming took 6 bases from V and 4 from J; bases not matched to a gene: 9. Here the CDR3 DNA reads TGTGCCAGCAGCCTAACTCAGGGGGGAAATCAGCCCCAGCATTTT. Translated: CASSLTQGGNQPQHF.

The chain couples TRBV6-6 to TRBJ2-5; D remains ambiguous. The germline gives CDR1 MNHNY, CDR2 SVGAGI (reference sequence). Trimming pared 0 bases from V and 1 base from J, leaving 6 bases between. The CDR3 sequence is 14 residues long. CDR3 amino acids: CASSYSGLQETQYF. DNA of the CDR3: TGTGCCAGCAGTTACTCGGGCCTCCAAGAGACCCAGTACTTC.

The genes are TRBV6-6 and TRBJ1-2; TRBD1 might be the D (5 bases). Germline V gene sequence: CDR1 MNHNY, CDR2 SVGAGI (reference sequence). The CDR3 runs 13 residues. Trimming cost V 6 bases and J 8 bases, with 16 bases left between them. Written as DNA, the CDR3 is TGTGCCAGCAGCCCCGGGGGGGTGGTAGGCTACACCTTC. It specifies CASSPGGVVGYTF.